This T cell receptor (beta chain) was found in a study of beta chain features in type 1 diabetes. CD4+ naive, central memory, regulatory and stem cell-like memory cells were sorted via CD45RO/CCR7/CD25/CD127/CD95/CD27. Every bit of the isolated RNA underwent reverse transcription, so sequencing read expressed TCRB transcripts. The method was immunoSEQ multiplex PCR; TCRdb's version includes in-frame clones alone and lacks a portion of them. The sample has about 410,000 clones; approximately 13% are singletons. Germline CDR1 is MNHEY and CDR2 is SVGAGI. Trimming pared 7 bases from V and 6 bases from J, leaving 15 bases between. CDR3 length: 13 residues.

The receptor's source is a man aged 25-40 years in good health. Sequences were obtained from naive CD4+ T cells from blood. The chain employs TRBV6-5 and TRBJ1-2; D ambiguous. CDR3 sequence (DNA): TGTGCCAGCACGAGGAACAGCCAAAATGGCTACACCTTC. Translated, it gives CASTRNSQNGYTF.